This passage covers 21 T cell receptor beta chains from one sample sequenced in a study of T cell changes during pregnancy in multiple sclerosis. The repertoire was sequenced with immunoSEQ multiplex PCR; TCRdb's copy has only in-frame clones and lacks some. The sample holds about 56,000 clones, approximately 90% seen once. Sample: CD4+ T cells from peripheral blood mononuclear cells, taken in the third trimester of pregnancy. These receptors originate from a female donor with multiple sclerosis, enrolled in a pregnancy study.

This clone was found once. The junction shows a germline mismatch at one end, possibly a read error. The chain is built from TRBV7-9 and TRBJ1-2, with 7 bases that match TRBD1. Germline V gene sequence: CDR1 SEHNR, CDR2 FQNEAQ (reference sequence). The CDR3 consists of 10 residues. CDR3 in DNA: TGTGCCAGCAGCGCAGACAGGGTAGCCTTC. This encodes CASSADRVAF.

The chain couples TRBV6-5 to TRBJ2-7; TRBD1 might be the D (6 bases). In germline, CDR1 is MNHEY, CDR2 SVGAGI. This CDR3 has 14 residues. The V and J ends lost 3 bases and 4 bases respectively, with 13 bases between them. In DNA, the CDR3 is TGTGCCAGCAGTTATCATGCTGGGACATACGAGCAGTACTTC. Its translation is CASSYHAGTYEQYF.

The chain couples TRBV6-1 to TRBJ2-5, with D maybe TRBD1 (5 bases). The CDR3 runs 13 residues. Trimming shortened V by 4 bases and J by 4 bases, and 10 bases separated the two germline ends. Germline lookup yields CDR1 MNHNS and CDR2 SASEGT. The CDR3 nucleotides read TGTGCCAGCAGTGCTAGGGGTGGAGAGACCCAGTACTTC. As protein: CASSARGGETQYF.

The V gene is TRBV18, the J gene TRBJ2-7, with 9 nucleotides matching TRBD1. CDR1 is KGHSH, CDR2 LQKENI, per germline. This CDR3 is 14 amino acids long. J gave up 6 bases and V 2 bases, and 5 bases lay outside the gene matches. The CDR3 nucleotides read TGTGCCAGCTCACCAGTGGGACAGGGTCTCGAGCAGTACTTC. This encodes CASSPVGQGLEQYF.

This chain connects TRBV7-2 to TRBJ1-3, with a tentative D call TRBD1 (6 bases). V lost 5 bases, J lost 0 bases, and 17 bases lay in between. Germline lookup yields CDR1 SGHTA and CDR2 FQGNSA. This CDR3 region has 17 residues. CDR3 loop: CASSLPNRAHSGNTIYF. CDR3 nucleotides: TGTGCCAGCAGCCTACCAAACAGGGCCCACTCTGGAAACACCATATATTTT.

The CDR3: CASSVGGQLSTDTQYF. The CDR3 DNA reads TGTGCCAGCAGCGTAGGGGGACAGCTCAGCACAGATACGCAGTATTTT. V and J are TRBV9 and TRBJ2-3; TRBD1 agrees at 7 bases. V shed 0 bases and J 0 bases; nucleotides not matched to a gene: 4. This CDR3 spans 16 amino acids. Germline V gene data show CDR1 as SGDLS and CDR2 as YYNGEE.

The V call is TRBV28, the J call TRBJ1-2; TRBD1 aligns across 7 bases. V gave up 3 bases and J gave up 13 bases; unmatched junction bases: 11. The germline gives CDR1 MDHEN, CDR2 SYDVKM. This CDR3 has 13 amino acids. CDR3 region: CASSLGGQPGATF. The CDR3 DNA is TGTGCCAGCAGTTTGGGGGGACAGCCCGGAGCCACCTTC.

The chain uses TRBV2 and TRBJ1-2; D gene ambiguous. Germline V lookup: CDR1 SNHLY, CDR2 FYNNEI. The CDR3 consists of 13 residues. Trimming cost V 1 base and J 8 bases, with 11 bases left between them. The CDR3 loop is CASSEGHSVGYTF. The CDR3 DNA reads TGTGCCAGCAGTGAAGGTCATTCAGTGGGCTACACCTTC.

As regards this clone: At one boundary the junction diverges from the germline segment, which might be a read error. This rearrangement joins TRBV30 to TRBJ1-5; TRBD1 is a possible D gene (5 bases). The CDR3 runs to 13 residues. Germline V gene sequence: CDR1 GTSNPN, CDR2 SVGIG (reference sequence). Written as DNA, the CDR3 is TGTGCCTGTCAGGGTGGGGCAAATCGGCCCCAGCATTTT. Translation: CACQGGANRPQHF.

This clone was observed a handful of times. The V call is TRBV5-6, the J call TRBJ1-3, with no clear D. Trimming removed 4 bases from V and 4 bases from J, with 21 bases in between. The CDR3 runs 17 residues. Germline CDR1 is SGHDT and CDR2 is YYEEEE. As DNA, the CDR3 is TGTGCCAGCAGCCCAATCCCGGGAGCCCGGTCGGGAAACACCATATATTTT. Its protein product is CASSPIPGARSGNTIYF. The full variable domain, in which reference TRBV5-6 and TRBJ1-3 provide the parts outside the CDR3, is DAGVTQSPTHLIKTRGQQVTLRCSPKSGHDTVSWYQQALGQGPQFIFQYYEEEERQRGNFPDRFSGHQFPNYSSELNVNALLLGDSALYLCASSPIPGARSGNTIYFGEGSWLTVV.

This chain links TRBV18 with TRBJ2-7; D may be TRBD1 (5 bases). Germline V CDR1 and CDR2: KGHSH, LQKENI. Trimming removed 4 bases at V and 4 bases at J, with 17 bases between. The CDR3 runs to 15 residues. The CDR3 is CASSRSSGFLYEQYF. The CDR3 DNA follows: TGTGCCAGCTCACGATCTTCAGGGTTCCTTTACGAGCAGTACTTC.

CDR3 in DNA: TGTGCCAGCAGTCCCCGACAGGGGCGGGGTACTGAAGCTTTCTTT. Its protein is CASSPRQGRGTEAFF. V and J are TRBV25-1 and TRBJ1-1; 8 positions agree with TRBD1. The CDR3 is 15 residues long. V lost 5 bases to trimming and J lost 5 bases; unmatched junction nucleotides: 10. Germline CDR1 MGHDK, CDR2 SYGVNS.

V usage is TRBV4-3 and J usage is TRBJ1-3; D might be TRBD1 (6 bases). The germline gives CDR1 LGHNA, CDR2 YSLEER. Trimming removed 4 bases from V and 0 bases from J, with 10 bases in between. The CDR3 is made up of 15 amino acids. The CDR3 DNA reads as TGCGCCAGCAGCCTTTCCAGGGGCTCTGGAAACACCATATATTTT. Its translation is CASSLSRGSGNTIYF.

V usage is TRBV6-1 and J usage is TRBJ2-3, with 10 positions matching TRBD1. CDR3 length equals 14 residues. Germline CDR1 MNHNS, CDR2 SASEGT. V trimming: 8 bases; J trimming: 5 bases; junction bases outside the gene matches: 7. Written as DNA, the CDR3 is TGTGCCAGCGGAAGGGACAGGGGTGTAGATACGCAGTATTTT. This encodes CASGRDRGVDTQYF.

The count of this clone is one. The genes are TRBV7-9 and TRBJ2-3, with 7 positions matching TRBD2. The CDR3 sequence is 15 residues long. V was clipped by 2 bases and J by 2 bases; unmatched bases: 4. The germline V gene has CDR1 SEHNR and CDR2 FQNEAQ (reference sequence). This CDR3 reads CASSLPGGLTDTQYF. The CDR3 region has the DNA TGTGCCAGCAGCTTACCGGGGGGACTCACAGATACGCAGTATTTT. Full variable domain (remainder filled in from reference TRBV7-9 and TRBJ2-3): DTGVSQNPRHKITKRGQNVTFRCDPISEHNRLYWYRQTLGQGPEFLTYFQNEAQLEKSRLLSDRFSAERPKGSFSTLEIQRTEQGDSAMYLCASSLPGGLTDTQYFGPGTRLTVL.

V is TRBV7-2 and J is TRBJ2-7; the match to TRBD1 covers 7 bases. V gave up 2 bases and J gave up 3 bases; unmatched junction bases: 1. Looked up from germline, CDR1 is SGHTA and CDR2 is FQGNSA. CDR3 size: 13 residues. In DNA form, the CDR3 reads TGTGCCAGCAGCTTAACAGGGGACTACGAGCAGTACTTC. It encodes CASSLTGDYEQYF.

This chain connects TRBV5-6 to TRBJ1-4; weak D call: TRBD1 (5 bases). The CDR3 extends over 15 amino acids. Trimming cost V 2 bases and J 6 bases, with 14 bases left between them. The germline gives CDR1 SGHDT, CDR2 YYEEEE. CDR3 bases: TGTGCCAGCAGCTTTCTAACGCAGGGTGATGAAAAACTGTTTTTT. Amino acids: CASSFLTQGDEKLFF. The whole variable domain, remainder taken from reference TRBV5-6 and TRBJ1-4, is DAGVTQSPTHLIKTRGQQVTLRCSPKSGHDTVSWYQQALGQGPQFIFQYYEEEERQRGNFPDRFSGHQFPNYSSELNVNALLLGDSALYLCASSFLTQGDEKLFFGSGTQLSVL.

The chain combines TRBV6-4 with TRBJ2-1; TRBD2 is a possible D gene (6 bases). The CDR3 covers 15 residues. Per germline, CDR1 MRHNA and CDR2 SNTAGT. With 6 bases removed from V and 0 bases from J, the gap between germline ends came to 12 bases. The CDR3 nucleotides read TGTGCCAGCAGCGACGCCGGGAGCTCCTACAATGAGCAGTTCTTC. The encoded protein is CASSDAGSSYNEQFF.

The rearrangement uses TRBV9 and TRBJ1-6, with 10 bases aligning to TRBD1. The CDR3 is made up of 15 amino acids. Looked up from germline, CDR1 is SGDLS and CDR2 is YYNGEE. Germline trimming cut 4 bases from V and 4 bases from J; bases unmatched to any gene: 2. This CDR3 is CASSSGQGYNSPLHF. CDR3 nucleotide sequence: TGTGCCAGCAGCTCGGGACAGGGGTATAATTCACCCCTCCACTTT.

This clone was picked up a small number of times. This chain joins TRBV6-1 and TRBJ1-1; D perhaps matches TRBD1 (6 bases). V was shortened by 5 bases and J by 4 bases, with 11 bases between the two germline ends. Germline V gene sequence: CDR1 MNHNS, CDR2 SASEGT. CDR3 length equals 13 residues. CDR3 bases: TGTGCCAGCAGTCGTTCCAGGGGCACTGAAGCTTTCTTT. Amino acid sequence: CASSRSRGTEAFF.

The rearrangement links TRBV30 to TRBJ2-1, with unresolved D. The CDR3 loop spans 11 amino acids. Per the germline V gene, CDR1 is GTSNPN and CDR2 is SVGIG (reference sequence). The ends were cut back, 4 bases at V and 6 bases at J, with 7 bases in the middle. The CDR3 DNA reads TGTGCCTGGACTAGTCCCAATGAGCAGTTCTTC. This sequence encodes CAWTSPNEQFF.